This T cell receptor (beta chain) was sequenced for a study of regulatory T cells in long-lasting Graves disease. The TCR beta library used iRepertoire HTBI primers with Arm-PCR amplification of CDR3. A single record per CDR3 protein comes from TCRdb applying MiXCR to the multiplex PCR reads. Of about 520,000 distinct CDR3 sequences in the sample, 12% were seen once. This CDR3 has 15 amino acids. Germline V gene lookup returns CDR1 SGHKS and CDR2 YYEKEE (reference sequence). V was cut by 5 bases and J by 2 bases, with 16 bases left in between. The time point here: newly diagnosed GD, antithyroid drugs for less than 3 months. From PBMCs, RNA was extracted and then used to make the TCR library. These data were also filed under a second study, of T cells in Graves' hyperthyroidism and ophthalmopathy.

The sequence was obtained from a woman between 25 and 40 years old with Graves disease. The sequencing used peripheral blood mononuclear cells (PBMCs), collected at new diagnosis, from a patient treated with antithyroid drugs. The chain links TRBV5-5 to TRBJ1-1, with D uncertain. CDR3 amino acids: CASSSVVASNTEAFF. The CDR3 nucleotides are TGTGCCAGCAGTTCTGTTGTCGCTTCCAACACTGAAGCTTTCTTT.